The present T cell receptor (beta chain) was sequenced within a study of T-cell memory formation after mild COVID-19. The study, taken as a whole, reports: Clones contracting across day 15 to 85 had a balanced CD4/CD8 profile; later expanding clones leaned CD4+.

From 5'RACE with constant-segment primers came TCR alpha and TCR beta cDNA libraries that carried sample barcodes and UMIs. TCRdb ran MiXCR on the 5' RACE reads and lists one entry per CDR3 protein. Counted here are around 200,000 distinct CDR3 sequences, around 27% occurring once; the ten biggest clones make up approximately 10%. This clonotype was seen ten or more times. Its antigen remains unknown. The source of this sequence is an adult woman who had mild COVID-19 (a few samples of this study predate the infection). Cell type and time point are not known. Sample: PBMCs or a T cell subset sorted from them (not recorded which).

The CDR3 nucleotides read TGTGCCAGCAGCCAAGTCGGGGATACGCAGTATTTT. Translation gives CASSQVGDTQYF. The chain has TRBV4-2 and TRBJ2-3, with D uncertain. Germline V lookup: CDR1 LGHNA, CDR2 YNFKEQ. This CDR3 contains 12 residues. The V gene lost 1 base and the J gene lost 6 bases, with 5 bases spanning the gap.